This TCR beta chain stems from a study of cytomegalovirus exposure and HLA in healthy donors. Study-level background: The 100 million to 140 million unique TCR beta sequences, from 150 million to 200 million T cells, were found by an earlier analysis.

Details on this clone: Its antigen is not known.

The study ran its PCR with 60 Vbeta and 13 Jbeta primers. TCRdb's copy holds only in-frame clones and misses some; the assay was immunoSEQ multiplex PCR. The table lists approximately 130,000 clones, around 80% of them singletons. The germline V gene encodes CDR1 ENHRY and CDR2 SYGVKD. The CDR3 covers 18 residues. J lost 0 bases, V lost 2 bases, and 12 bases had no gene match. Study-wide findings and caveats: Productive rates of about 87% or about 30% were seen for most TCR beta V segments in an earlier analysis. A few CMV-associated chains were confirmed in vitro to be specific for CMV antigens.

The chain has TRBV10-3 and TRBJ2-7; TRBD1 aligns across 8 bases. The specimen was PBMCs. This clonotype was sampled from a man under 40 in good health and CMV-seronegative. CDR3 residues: CAISEIRGRPPISYEQYF. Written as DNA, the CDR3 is TGTGCCATCAGTGAGATCAGGGGGCGGCCGCCTATCTCCTACGAGCAGTACTTC.